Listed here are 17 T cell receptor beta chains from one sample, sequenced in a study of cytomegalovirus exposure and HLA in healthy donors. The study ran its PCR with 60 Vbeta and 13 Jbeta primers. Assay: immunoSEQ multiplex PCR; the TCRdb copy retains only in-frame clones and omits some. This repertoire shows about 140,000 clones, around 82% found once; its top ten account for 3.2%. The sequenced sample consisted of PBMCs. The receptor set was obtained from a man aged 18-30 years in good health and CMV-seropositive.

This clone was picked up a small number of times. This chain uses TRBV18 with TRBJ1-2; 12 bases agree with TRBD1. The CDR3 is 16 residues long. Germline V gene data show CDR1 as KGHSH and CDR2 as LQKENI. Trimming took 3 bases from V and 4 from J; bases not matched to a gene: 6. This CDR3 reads CASSPGQGALVYGYTF. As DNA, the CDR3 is TGTGCCAGCTCACCGGGACAGGGGGCTTTGGTCTATGGCTACACCTTC.

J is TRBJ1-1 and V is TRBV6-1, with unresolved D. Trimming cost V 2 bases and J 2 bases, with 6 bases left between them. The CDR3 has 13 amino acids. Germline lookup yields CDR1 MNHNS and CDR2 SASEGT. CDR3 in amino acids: CASSEPFNTEAFF. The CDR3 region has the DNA TGTGCCAGCAGTGAACCTTTCAACACTGAAGCTTTCTTT.

CDR3: CASSSPTAATSYGYTF. Written as DNA, the CDR3 is TGTGCCAGCAGCTCCCCGACTGCGGCGACGAGCTATGGCTACACCTTC. The rearrangement links TRBV7-9 to TRBJ1-2; D unclear. V lost 4 bases to trimming and J lost 4 bases, with 19 bases between them. CDR1 is SEHNR, CDR2 FQNEAQ, per germline (reference sequence). This CDR3 is 16 amino acids long.

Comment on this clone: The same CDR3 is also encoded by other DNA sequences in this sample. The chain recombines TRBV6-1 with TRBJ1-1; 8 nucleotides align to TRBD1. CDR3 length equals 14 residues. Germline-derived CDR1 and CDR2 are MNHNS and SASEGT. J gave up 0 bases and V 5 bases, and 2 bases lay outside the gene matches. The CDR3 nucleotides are TGTGCCAGCAGTCGGGACAGGTTGAACACTGAAGCTTTCTTT. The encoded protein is CASSRDRLNTEAFF.

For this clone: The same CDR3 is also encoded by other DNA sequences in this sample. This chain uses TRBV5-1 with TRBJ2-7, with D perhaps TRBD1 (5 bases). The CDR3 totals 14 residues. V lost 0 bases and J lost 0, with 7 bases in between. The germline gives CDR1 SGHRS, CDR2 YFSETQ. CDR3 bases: TGCGCCAGCAGCTTGGGACAGAGCTCCTACGAGCAGTACTTC. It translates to CASSLGQSSYEQYF.

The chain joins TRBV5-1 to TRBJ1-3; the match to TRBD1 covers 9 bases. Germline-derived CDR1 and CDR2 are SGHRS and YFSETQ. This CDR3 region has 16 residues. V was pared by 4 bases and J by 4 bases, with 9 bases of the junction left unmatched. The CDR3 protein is CASSRQGQGTGNTIYF. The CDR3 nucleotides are TGCGCCAGCAGCCGGCAGGGACAGGGAACCGGAAACACCATATATTTT.

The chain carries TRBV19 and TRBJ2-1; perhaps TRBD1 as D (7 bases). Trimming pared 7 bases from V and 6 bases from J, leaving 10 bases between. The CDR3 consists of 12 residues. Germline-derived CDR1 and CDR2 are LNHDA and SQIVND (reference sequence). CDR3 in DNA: TGTGCCAGTAACAGGGGAGGCAATGAGCAGTTCTTC. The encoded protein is CASNRGGNEQFF.

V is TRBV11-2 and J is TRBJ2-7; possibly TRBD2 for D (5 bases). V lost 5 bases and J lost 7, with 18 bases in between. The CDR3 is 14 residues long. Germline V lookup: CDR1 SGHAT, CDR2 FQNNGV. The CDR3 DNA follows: TGTGCCAGCAGCCCCACCCGGACTCTCGGGGAGCAGTACTTC. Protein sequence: CASSPTRTLGEQYF. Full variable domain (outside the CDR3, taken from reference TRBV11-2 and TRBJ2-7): EAGVAQSPRYKIIEKRQSVAFWCNPISGHATLYWYQQILGQGPKLLIQFQNNGVVDDSQLPKDRFSAERLKGVDSTLKIQPAKLEDSAVYLCASSPTRTLGEQYFGPGTRLTVT.

The CDR3 sequence: CASSFPGTGPDTQYF. For the CDR3, the DNA is TGTGCCAGCAGCTTTCCCGGGACTGGCCCAGATACGCAGTATTTT. The rearrangement links TRBV5-4 to TRBJ2-3; tentatively, D is TRBD2 (6 bases). Germline V CDR1 and CDR2: SGHNT, YYREEE (reference sequence). This CDR3 is built from 15 residues. V was cut by 2 bases and J by 4 bases, with 14 bases left in between.

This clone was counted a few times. CDR3: CASSETGLAEPGYF. In nucleotides, the CDR3 is TGTGCCAGCAGTGAAACGGGACTAGCGGAACCAGGGTACTTC. The chain couples TRBV2 to TRBJ2-5; 11 bases are a match to TRBD2. The CDR3 has 14 residues. CDR1 is SNHLY, CDR2 FYNNEI, per germline. V shed 2 bases and J 13 bases; nucleotides not matched to a gene: 9.

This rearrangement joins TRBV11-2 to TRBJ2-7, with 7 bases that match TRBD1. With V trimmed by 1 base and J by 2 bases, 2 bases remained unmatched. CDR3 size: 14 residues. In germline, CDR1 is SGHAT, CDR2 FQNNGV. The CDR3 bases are TGTGCCAGCAGCTTAGGGGGACAGCCCTACGAGCAGTACTTC. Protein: CASSLGGQPYEQYF.

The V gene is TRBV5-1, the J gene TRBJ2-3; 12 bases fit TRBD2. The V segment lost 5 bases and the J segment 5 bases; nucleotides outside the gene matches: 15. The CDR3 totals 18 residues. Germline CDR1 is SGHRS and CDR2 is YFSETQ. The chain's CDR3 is CASREGASGRANRDTQYF. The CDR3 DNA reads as TGCGCCAGCAGGGAAGGGGCTAGCGGGAGGGCCAACAGAGATACGCAGTATTTT.

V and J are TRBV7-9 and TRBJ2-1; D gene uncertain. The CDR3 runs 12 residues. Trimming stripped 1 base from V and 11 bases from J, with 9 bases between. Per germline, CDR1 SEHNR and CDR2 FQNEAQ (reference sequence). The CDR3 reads CASSLEYSQQFF. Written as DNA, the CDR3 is TGTGCCAGCAGCTTAGAATATAGCCAGCAGTTCTTC.

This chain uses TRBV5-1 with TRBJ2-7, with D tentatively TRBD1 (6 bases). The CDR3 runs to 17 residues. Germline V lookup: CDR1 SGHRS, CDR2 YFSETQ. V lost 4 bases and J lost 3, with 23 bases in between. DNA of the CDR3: TGCGCCAGCAGCAAGGGACAAAATGCCCCCCTGGGCTACGAGCAGTACTTC. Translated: CASSKGQNAPLGYEQYF.

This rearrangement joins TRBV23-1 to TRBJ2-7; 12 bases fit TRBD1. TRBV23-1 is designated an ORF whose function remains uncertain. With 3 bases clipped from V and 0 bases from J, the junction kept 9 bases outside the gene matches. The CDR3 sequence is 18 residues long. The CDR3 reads CASSQSPGTGGFSYEQYF. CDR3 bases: TGCGCCAGCAGTCAGTCGCCCGGGACAGGGGGCTTCTCCTACGAGCAGTACTTC.

The CDR3: CASRREETQYF. The DNA of the CDR3 is TGCGCCAGCAGGCGAGAAGAGACCCAGTACTTC. The chain combines TRBV5-1 with TRBJ2-5; D is undetermined. This CDR3 has 11 residues. Germline V gene data show CDR1 as SGHRS and CDR2 as YFSETQ. V lost 5 bases, J lost 3 bases, and 5 bases lay in between.

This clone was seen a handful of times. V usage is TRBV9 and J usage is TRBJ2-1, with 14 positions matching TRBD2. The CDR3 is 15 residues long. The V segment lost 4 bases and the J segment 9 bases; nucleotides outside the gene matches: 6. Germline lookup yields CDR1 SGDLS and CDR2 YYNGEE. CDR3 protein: CASSPGLAGVGEQFF. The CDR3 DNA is TGTGCCAGCAGCCCGGGACTAGCGGGAGTTGGTGAGCAGTTCTTC.